Listed here are 15 T cell receptor beta chains from one sample, sequenced in a study of blood T cell repertoires in COVID-19. Sequencing used immunoSEQ multiplex PCR; TCRdb keeps in-frame clones, though not all of them. The sample contains approximately 230,000 clones, around nine tenths of which appear only once. The sample comprised PBMCs or T cells enriched from blood (not recorded which). These receptors came from a young woman who had recovered from COVID-19.

The rearrangement links TRBV2 to TRBJ1-5; TRBD1 matches 7 bases. With V trimmed by 6 bases and J by 0 bases, 8 bases remained unmatched. Germline loops: CDR1 SNHLY, CDR2 FYNNEI. There are 16 residues in the CDR3. The CDR3 sequence: CASRPTGSNSNQPQHF. CDR3 bases: TGTGCCAGCAGACCGACAGGGAGTAATAGCAATCAGCCCCAGCATTTT.

V gene TRBV7-8 combines with J gene TRBJ2-7, with D possibly matching TRBD2 (5 bases). V was shortened by 5 bases and J by 2 bases, with 13 bases between the two germline ends. CDR3 length: 14 amino acids. Germline values: CDR1 SGHVS, CDR2 FQNEAQ. The CDR3 sequence is CASSPAELAYEQYF. For the CDR3, the DNA is TGTGCCAGCAGCCCGGCGGAACTAGCCTACGAGCAGTACTTC.

This chain uses TRBV5-4 with TRBJ2-7; 9 nucleotides align to TRBD2. Germline trimming cut 2 bases from V and 5 bases from J; bases unmatched to any gene: 5. CDR3 length: 14 residues. Germline V gives CDR1 SGHNT, CDR2 YYREEE (reference sequence). In nucleotides, the CDR3 is TGTGCCAGCAGCTTCCGACTAGCGGCGGACGAGCAGTACTTC. Amino acid sequence: CASSFRLAADEQYF.

The chain recombines TRBV4-2 with TRBJ2-5, with D uncertain. Germline CDR1 and CDR2: LGHNA and YNFKEQ. Trimming pared 0 bases from V and 3 bases from J, leaving 14 bases between. CDR3 size: 16 residues. CDR3 DNA sequence: TGTGCCAGCAGCCAAGATCTTGGCGGATCAAAAGAGACCCAGTACTTC. Its protein is CASSQDLGGSKETQYF.

The chain employs TRBV24-1 and TRBJ2-3; 7 positions match TRBD1. The germline V gene has CDR1 KGHDR and CDR2 SFDVKD. J lost 5 bases, V lost 9 bases, and 7 bases had no gene match. The CDR3 contains 13 residues. The CDR3 sequence is CATGTGARDTQYF. The CDR3 coding sequence is TGTGCCACCGGTACAGGGGCGAGAGATACGCAGTATTTT.

The V gene is TRBV7-2, the J gene TRBJ1-6, with TRBD1 matching 9 bases. After removal of 4 bases from V and 4 bases from J, the junction contained 5 bases not matched to a gene. The CDR3 runs 16 residues. Germline CDR1 is SGHTA and CDR2 is FQGNSA. CDR3 DNA sequence: TGTGCCAGCAGCTACGGACAGGGGTCTTATAATTCACCCCTCCACTTT. Translated, it gives CASSYGQGSYNSPLHF.

The J gene is TRBJ2-1, the V gene TRBV18; the match to TRBD2 covers 8 bases. Germline V gene data show CDR1 as KGHSH and CDR2 as LQKENI. CDR3 length: 15 residues. V lost 0 bases to trimming and J lost 9 bases; unmatched junction nucleotides: 7. The CDR3 bases are TGTGCCAGCTCACCACCAAGCGGGAGATCCGGTGAGCAGTTCTTC. Protein sequence: CASSPPSGRSGEQFF.

V is TRBV25-1 and J is TRBJ2-1; D perhaps matches TRBD1 (6 bases). The germline CDR1 and CDR2 sequences are MGHDK and SYGVNS. The CDR3 runs to 14 residues. V dropped 1 base and J dropped 5 bases, with 9 bases sitting between them. CDR3 DNA sequence: TGTGCCAGCAGTGAATTCGGGGACAACAATGAGCAGTTCTTC. It translates to CASSEFGDNNEQFF. Drawing the rest from reference TRBV25-1 and TRBJ2-1, the complete variable domain is EADIYQTPRYLVIGTGKKITLECSQTMGHDKMYWYQQDPGMELHLIHYSYGVNSTEKGDLSSESTVSRIRTEHFPLTLESARPSHTSQYLCASSEFGDNNEQFFGPGTRLTVL.

This chain connects TRBV29-1 to TRBJ1-1; D is unclear. The CDR3 consists of 12 residues. The V gene's germline CDR1 is SQVTM and CDR2 ANQGSEA. The V end lost 4 bases, the J end lost 6 bases, and 12 bases lay between the germline ends. The DNA for the CDR3 is TGCAGCGTTGGACATCTACCCGCTGAAGCTTTCTTT. Amino acid sequence: CSVGHLPAEAFF.

The V call is TRBV2, the J call TRBJ2-5, with 9 positions matching TRBD2. Trimming at V came to 5 bases and at J to 5 bases, leaving 3 bases not matched to a gene. Germline CDR1 is SNHLY and CDR2 is FYNNEI. This CDR3 spans 13 amino acids. The CDR3 loop reads CASSLAGFETQYF. Written as DNA, the CDR3 is TGTGCCAGCAGTCTAGCGGGATTTGAGACCCAGTACTTC.

This chain uses TRBV18 with TRBJ1-6, with D hard to call. The germline V gene encodes CDR1 KGHSH and CDR2 LQKENI. With 6 bases removed from V and 8 bases from J, the gap between germline ends came to 11 bases. CDR3 length equals 13 residues. For the CDR3, the DNA is TGTGCCAGCTCTCCTACTCCGGATTCACCCCTCCACTTT. Translated: CASSPTPDSPLHF.

The chain carries TRBV29-1 and TRBJ2-1; 9 bases match TRBD1. This CDR3 region has 15 residues. Germline V gives CDR1 SQVTM, CDR2 ANQGSEA. Trimming took 0 bases from V and 9 from J; bases not matched to a gene: 9. Written as DNA, the CDR3 is TGCAGCGTTGAAGATCGTGTACAGGGGGCGCGTGAGCAGTTCTTC. Amino acids: CSVEDRVQGAREQFF.

The chain joins TRBV15 to TRBJ1-2; TRBD1 aligns across 8 bases. Trimming took 3 bases from V and 6 from J; bases not matched to a gene: 3. The CDR3 has 13 residues. The germline V gene encodes CDR1 LNHNV and CDR2 YYDKDF (reference sequence). CDR3 protein: CATSRDRVDGYTF. The CDR3 nucleotides read TGTGCCACCAGCAGGGACAGGGTGGATGGCTACACCTTC.

This clone was seen just once. V gene TRBV5-1 combines with J gene TRBJ1-2; D is possibly TRBD1 (6 bases). CDR1 is SGHRS, CDR2 YFSETQ, per germline. Deletions cut 0 bases from V and 8 bases from J, with 14 bases between. CDR3 length equals 14 residues. The CDR3 region is CASSLGGLQAGYTF. The CDR3 DNA follows: TGCGCCAGCAGCTTGGGGGGGCTCCAGGCGGGCTACACCTTC.

J is TRBJ1-5 and V is TRBV6-2 or TRBV6-3; D is ambiguous. Germline V gene lookup returns CDR1 MNHEY and CDR2 SVGEGT. Deletions cut 2 bases from V and 7 bases from J, with 15 bases between. This CDR3 region has 15 residues. CDR3 residues: CASSYRQVGRQPQHF. The CDR3 DNA reads TGTGCCAGCAGTTACCGGCAGGTTGGGCGCCAGCCCCAGCATTTT.